This is a list of T cell receptor beta chains from one sample in a study of T cell responses to AZD1222 COVID-19 vaccine. Repertoires were generated with immunoSEQ multiplex PCR, while TCRdb's copy carries only in-frame clones and drops some. The sample contains about 120,000 clones, 75% to 95% of which appear only once. The material sequenced was peripheral blood, taken on day 0 of AZD1222 vaccination. Receptors originate from an adult in good health. Each CDR3 is given with its conserved first and last residue. The order of the fields is D gene, clone size, V gene, J gene, CDR3 DNA, CDR3 protein. A D gene is named only where the DNA matches it firmly. Expanded clones are given a class, and other clones once, few, many or no size at all.

D gene: -; clone size: -; V gene: TRBV14; J gene: TRBJ2-1; CDR3 DNA: TGTGCCAGCAGTTGGCTGAACTACAATGAGCAGTTCTTC; CDR3 protein: CASSWLNYNEQFF
D gene: -; clone size: -; V gene: TRBV6-5; J gene: TRBJ1-3; CDR3 DNA: TGTGCCAGCAGTTTAACTCGACCATCCTCTGGAAACACCATATATTTT; CDR3 protein: CASSLTRPSSGNTIYF
D gene: TRBD2; clone size: -; V gene: TRBV6-5; J gene: TRBJ2-5; CDR3 DNA: TGTGCCAGCAGTTACGGGGGGGACCAAGAGACCCAGTACTTC; CDR3 protein: CASSYGGDQETQYF
D gene: TRBD1; clone size: few; V gene: TRBV19; J gene: TRBJ2-7; CDR3 DNA: TGTGCCAGTAGTCTCCTAGGGGGCGCGTTGTCCTACGAGCAGTACTTC; CDR3 protein: CASSLLGGALSYEQYF
D gene: -; clone size: -; V gene: TRBV10-3; J gene: TRBJ2-1; CDR3 DNA: TGTGCCATCAGTTCCGGAGGGGGCATGGATGAGCAGTTCTTC; CDR3 protein: CAISSGGGMDEQFF
D gene: -; clone size: -; V gene: TRBV18; J gene: TRBJ2-7; CDR3 DNA: TGTGCCAGCTCAAAGGGAAATACCTACGAGCAGTACTTC; CDR3 protein: CASSKGNTYEQYF
D gene: -; clone size: -; V gene: TRBV27; J gene: TRBJ1-3; CDR3 DNA: TGTGCCAGCAGTTTAGCCAGGGGCGGTGGAAACACCATATATTTT; CDR3 protein: CASSLARGGGNTIYF
D gene: -; clone size: -; V gene: TRBV19; J gene: TRBJ2-7; CDR3 DNA: TGTGCCAGTAGTGAGCAGATTAGCTCCTACGAGCAGTACTTC; CDR3 protein: CASSEQISSYEQYF
D gene: TRBD2; clone size: -; V gene: TRBV19; J gene: TRBJ2-3; CDR3 DNA: TGTGCCAGTAGTATCAGGCTAGCGGGAAGGGGTACGCAGTATTTT; CDR3 protein: CASSIRLAGRGTQYF
D gene: -; clone size: -; V gene: TRBV28; J gene: TRBJ1-1; CDR3 DNA: TGTGCCAGCAGCCTGAAGAACACTGAAGCTTTCTTT; CDR3 protein: CASSLKNTEAFF
D gene: TRBD1; clone size: -; V gene: TRBV9; J gene: TRBJ2-2; CDR3 DNA: TGTGCCAGCAGCGTAGCGGGACAGGGTTCCCACACCGGGGAGCTGTTTTTT; CDR3 protein: CASSVAGQGSHTGELFF
D gene: -; clone size: -; V gene: TRBV5-6; J gene: TRBJ2-5; CDR3 DNA: TGTGCCAGCAGCTTGAGGCGGGAGACCCAGTACTTC; CDR3 protein: CASSLRRETQYF
D gene: TRBD1; clone size: once; V gene: TRBV11-2; J gene: TRBJ2-7; CDR3 DNA: TGTGCCAGCAGAGAATCTACAGGGGTAGGCGAGCAGTACTTC; CDR3 protein: CASRESTGVGEQYF
D gene: -; clone size: -; V gene: TRBV30; J gene: TRBJ1-1; CDR3 DNA: TGTGCCTGGAGTGTACGCATTCGGGACCGGCAAACGAACACTGAAGCTTTCTTT; CDR3 protein: CAWSVRIRDRQTNTEAFF
D gene: TRBD2; clone size: many; V gene: TRBV3-1/TRBV3-2; J gene: TRBJ2-4; CDR3 DNA: TGTGCCAGCAGCCCGACTAGCGGGGTCAAAAACATTCAGTACTTC; CDR3 protein: CASSPTSGVKNIQYF
D gene: TRBD1; clone size: -; V gene: TRBV7-9; J gene: TRBJ2-7; CDR3 DNA: TGTGCCAGCAGCTTCGGGACAGGGCTCTACGAGCAGTACTTC; CDR3 protein: CASSFGTGLYEQYF
D gene: -; clone size: -; V gene: TRBV5-6; J gene: TRBJ2-4; CDR3 DNA: TGTGCCAGCAGCTTGAGCGAACAGATCGTTAAAAACATTCAGTACTTC; CDR3 protein: CASSLSEQIVKNIQYF
D gene: -; clone size: -; V gene: TRBV28; J gene: TRBJ1-1; CDR3 DNA: TGTGCCAGCAGTTTACTACATGGAACGGGGAACACTGAAGCTTTCTTT; CDR3 protein: CASSLLHGTGNTEAFF
D gene: -; clone size: -; V gene: TRBV5-1; J gene: TRBJ1-1; CDR3 DNA: TGCGCCAGCAGCCTTGAGGGGATGGCCACTGAAGCTTTCTTT; CDR3 protein: CASSLEGMATEAFF